A single sample gave rise to the 13 T cell receptor beta chains below, sequenced in a study of cytomegalovirus exposure and HLA in healthy donors (TCRdb year 2017). The library relied on the immunoSEQ multiplex PCR assay. For the multiplex PCR, a mixture combining 60 forward primers for TCR Vbeta segments and 13 reverse primers for TCR Jbeta segments was used. The table comes from immuneACCESS by way of TCRdb, which keeps in-frame sequences with V and J called. Part of the clones is missing from these tables; in studies checked, under half for an unresolved V gene and the rest for unknown reasons. The sample yields approximately 190,000 clones; more than 75% were counted once. Roughly 0.8% of the sample is taken by the ten largest. Sequencing was done on a sample of PBMCs. The receptor set was obtained from a woman aged 18 to 35 in good health and CMV-seronegative.

The chain is built from TRBV15 and TRBJ2-5, with TRBD1 matching 7 bases. The junction had 11 bases not matched to a gene; V was cut back by 5 bases and J by 2 bases. The CDR3 has 16 residues. Germline V CDR1 and CDR2: LNHNV, YYDKDF (reference sequence). In DNA, the CDR3 is TGTGCCACCAGCCTCCAGACAGGGTGGTTACAAGAGACCCAGTACTTC. Protein: CATSLQTGWLQETQYF.

The chain couples TRBV4-2 to TRBJ2-7; TRBD1 matches at 9 bases. The germline V gene has CDR1 LGHNA and CDR2 YNFKEQ. This CDR3 comprises 17 residues. J was trimmed by 4 bases and V by 1 base; bases with no gene match: 11. The CDR3 DNA is TGTGCCAGCAGCCAAGTCCGAGGGGGGACAGGGTTGTACGAGCAGTACTTC. Amino acid sequence: CASSQVRGGTGLYEQYF.

The chain joins TRBV28 to TRBJ2-1; the D gene is possibly TRBD2 (5 bases). This CDR3 has 12 residues. The V gene's germline CDR1 is MDHEN and CDR2 SYDVKM. V was pared by 10 bases and J by 7 bases, with 14 bases between. CDR3 sequence reads: CATARGINEQFF. For the CDR3, the DNA is TGTGCCACAGCAAGAGGGATAAATGAGCAGTTCTTC. The complete variable domain, with remaining parts taken from reference TRBV28 and TRBJ2-1, reads DVKVTQSSRYLVKRTGEKVFLECVQDMDHENMFWYRQDPGLGLRLIYFSYDVKMKEKGDIPEGYSVSREKKERFSLILESASTNQTSMYLCATARGINEQFFGPGTRLTVL.

The CDR3 DNA reads TGCGCCAGCAGCCAAGGGTGGGGGGTAAGCACAGATACGCAGTATTTT. Protein sequence: CASSQGWGVSTDTQYF. The V call is TRBV4-1, the J call TRBJ2-3; the D gene is possibly TRBD2 (6 bases). This CDR3 is 16 amino acids long. V was cut by 1 base and J by 0 bases, with 11 bases left in between. Looked up from germline, CDR1 is MGHRA and CDR2 is YSYEKL.

The chain joins TRBV6-5 to TRBJ2-1, with 10 nucleotides matching TRBD2. This CDR3 comprises 14 residues. Germline V gene sequence: CDR1 MNHEY, CDR2 SVGAGI. J lost 6 bases, V lost 5 bases, and 4 bases had no gene match. The CDR3, as DNA: TGTGCCAGCAGTCTTAGCGGGGGGATCAATGAGCAGTTCTTC. This translates into CASSLSGGINEQFF.

The table lists this clone with a count of one. The genes are TRBV5-1 and TRBJ2-2; D is possibly TRBD2 (6 bases). In germline, CDR1 is SGHRS, CDR2 YFSETQ. V lost 5 bases to trimming and J lost 1 base, with 12 bases between them. The CDR3 is 15 residues long. Written as DNA, the CDR3 is TGCGCCAGCAGGCCCGGGACTCTGAACACCGGGGAGCTGTTTTTT. Translating gives CASRPGTLNTGELFF. Based on the CDR3 plus reference TRBV5-1 and TRBJ2-2, the full variable domain is KAGVTQTPRYLIKTRGQQVTLSCSPISGHRSVSWYQQTPGQGLQFLFEYFSETQRNKGNFPGRFSGRQFSNSRSEMNVSTLELGDSALYLCASRPGTLNTGELFFGEGSRLTVL.

This clone came up a few times. One junction end disagrees with the germline gene, perhaps due to a read error. V gene TRBV29-1 combines with J gene TRBJ2-1, with TRBD2 identical over 9 bases. Per the germline V gene, CDR1 is SQVTM and CDR2 is ANQGSEA. CDR3 size: 16 residues. The CDR3 nucleotides are TGCAGCGCTGAAGAGGCGGGAGGGCCTAGTCCCCATGAGCAGTTCTTC. This translates into CSAEEAGGPSPHEQFF.

V and J are TRBV5-1 and TRBJ2-2; TRBD2 matches 7 bases. This CDR3 is 14 amino acids long. The V gene end was trimmed by 4 bases and the J gene end by 5 bases; junction bases not matched to a gene: 5. In germline, CDR1 is SGHRS, CDR2 YFSETQ. The CDR3 region is CASSPGRGTGELFF. In nucleotides, the CDR3 is TGCGCCAGCAGCCCTGGGAGGGGTACCGGGGAGCTGTTTTTT.

The rearrangement joins TRBV5-1 to TRBJ2-7; D might be TRBD1 (5 bases). Germline lookup yields CDR1 SGHRS and CDR2 YFSETQ. CDR3 size: 14 residues. The V and J ends lost 2 bases and 1 base respectively, with 10 bases between them. The CDR3 DNA follows: TGCGCCAGCAGCTTTATAGGGGTGTCCTACGAGCAGTACTTC. This codes for CASSFIGVSYEQYF.

This chain uses TRBV7-8 with TRBJ2-3, with TRBD1 matching 8 bases. This CDR3 comprises 16 residues. Per germline, CDR1 SGHVS and CDR2 FQNEAQ. Losses at the gene ends were 4 bases for V and 3 bases for J; bases not matched to a gene: 9. Written as DNA, the CDR3 is TGTGCCAGCAGCTACACTGACAGGGGTAGGACAGATACGCAGTATTTT. It encodes CASSYTDRGRTDTQYF.

The V gene is TRBV2, the J gene TRBJ1-1; 12 bases map to TRBD1. The V gene end was trimmed by 1 base and the J gene end by 11 bases; junction bases not matched to a gene: 11. The CDR3 length is 16 residues. The germline gives CDR1 SNHLY, CDR2 FYNNEI. CDR3 residues: CASSEGHLGDRGRAFF. CDR3 in DNA: TGTGCCAGCAGTGAAGGGCACCTAGGGGACAGGGGGCGGGCTTTCTTT. Filled out from reference TRBV2 and TRBJ1-1, the complete variable domain reads EPEVTQTPSHQVTQMGQEVILRCVPISNHLYFYWYRQILGQKVEFLVSFYNNEISEKSEIFDDQFSVERPDGSNFTLKIRSTKLEDSAMYFCASSEGHLGDRGRAFFGQGTRLTVV.

This clone was found once. The genes are TRBV9 and TRBJ2-7; D might be TRBD1 (6 bases). Deletions cut 0 bases from V and 3 bases from J, with 16 bases between. There are 16 residues in the CDR3. Germline-derived CDR1 and CDR2 are SGDLS and YYNGEE. CDR3 DNA: TGTGCCAGCAGCGTAGCTCCCACAGGGCAGGTCTACGAGCAGTACTTC. Translating gives CASSVAPTGQVYEQYF.

The count of this clone is one. The chain recombines TRBV30 with TRBJ2-7; 10 bases map to TRBD2. After removal of 1 base from V and 4 bases from J, the junction contained 1 base not matched to a gene. The CDR3 is 13 amino acids. Germline V lookup: CDR1 GTSNPN, CDR2 SVGIG (reference sequence). As DNA, the CDR3 is TGTGCCTGGAGTGGGACTAGCGGATACGAGCAGTACTTC. Translating gives CAWSGTSGYEQYF. The whole variable domain, filled in from reference TRBV30 and TRBJ2-7, reads SQTIHQWPATLVQPVGSPLSLECTVEGTSNPNLYWYRQAAGRGLQLLFYSVGIGQISSEVPQNLSASRPQDRQFILSSKKLLLSDSGFYLCAWSGTSGYEQYFGPGTRLTVT.